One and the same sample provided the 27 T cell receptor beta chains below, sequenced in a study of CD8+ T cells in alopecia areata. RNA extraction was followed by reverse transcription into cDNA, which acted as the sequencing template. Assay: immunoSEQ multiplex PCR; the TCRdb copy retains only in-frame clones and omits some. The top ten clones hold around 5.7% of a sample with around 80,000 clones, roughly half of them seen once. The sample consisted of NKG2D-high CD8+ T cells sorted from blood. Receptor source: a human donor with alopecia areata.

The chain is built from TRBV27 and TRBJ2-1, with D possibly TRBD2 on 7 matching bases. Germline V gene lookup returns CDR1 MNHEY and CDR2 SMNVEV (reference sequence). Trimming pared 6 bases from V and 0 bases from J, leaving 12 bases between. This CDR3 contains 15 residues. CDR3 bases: TGTGCCAGCAGGGGGGGGACAAGCTCCTACAATGAGCAGTTCTTC. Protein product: CASRGGTSSYNEQFF.

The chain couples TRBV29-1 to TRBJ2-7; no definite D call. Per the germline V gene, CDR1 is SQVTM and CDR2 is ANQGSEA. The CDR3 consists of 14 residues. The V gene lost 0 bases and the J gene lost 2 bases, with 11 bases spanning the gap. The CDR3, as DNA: TGCAGCGTTGAAGACCGGAACGCTCCCTACGAGCAGTACTTC. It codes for CSVEDRNAPYEQYF.

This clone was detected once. In nucleotides, the CDR3 is TGCGCCAGCAGTGAGTCCCGATCGTACGAGCAGTACTTC. Translation: CASSESRSYEQYF. The chain employs TRBV10-2 and TRBJ2-7; D is undetermined. This CDR3 contains 13 residues. Trimming shortened V by 0 bases and J by 4 bases, and 7 bases separated the two germline ends. Germline CDR1 WSHSY, CDR2 SAAADI.

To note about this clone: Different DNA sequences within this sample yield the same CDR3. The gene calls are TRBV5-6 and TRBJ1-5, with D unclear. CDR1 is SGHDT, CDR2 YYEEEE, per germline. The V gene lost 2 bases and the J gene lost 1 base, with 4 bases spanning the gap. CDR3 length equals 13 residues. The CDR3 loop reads CASSLGSNQPQHF. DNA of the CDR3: TGTGCCAGCAGCTTAGGGAGCAATCAGCCCCAGCATTTT. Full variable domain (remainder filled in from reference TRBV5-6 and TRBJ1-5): DAGVTQSPTHLIKTRGQQVTLRCSPKSGHDTVSWYQQALGQGPQFIFQYYEEEERQRGNFPDRFSGHQFPNYSSELNVNALLLGDSALYLCASSLGSNQPQHFGDGTRLSIL.

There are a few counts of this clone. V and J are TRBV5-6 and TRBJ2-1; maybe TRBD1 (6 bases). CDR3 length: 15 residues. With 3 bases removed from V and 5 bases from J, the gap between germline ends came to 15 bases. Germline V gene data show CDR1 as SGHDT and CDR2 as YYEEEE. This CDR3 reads CASSWVGAGNNEQFF. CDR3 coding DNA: TGTGCCAGCAGCTGGGTGGGGGCAGGCAACAATGAGCAGTTCTTC.

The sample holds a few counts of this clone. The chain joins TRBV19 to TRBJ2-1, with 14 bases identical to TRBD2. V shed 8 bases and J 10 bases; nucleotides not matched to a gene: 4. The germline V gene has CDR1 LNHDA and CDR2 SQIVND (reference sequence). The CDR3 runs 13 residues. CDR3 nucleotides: TGTGCCAGTCGGACTAGCGGGAGGAGCGAGCAGTTCTTC. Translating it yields CASRTSGRSEQFF.

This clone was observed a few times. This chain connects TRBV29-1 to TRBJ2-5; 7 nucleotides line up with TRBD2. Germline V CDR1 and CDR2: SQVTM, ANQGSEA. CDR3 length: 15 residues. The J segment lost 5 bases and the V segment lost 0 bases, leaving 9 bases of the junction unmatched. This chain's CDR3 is CSVEDPRLADETQYF. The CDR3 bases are TGCAGCGTTGAAGATCCTAGACTAGCAGATGAGACCCAGTACTTC. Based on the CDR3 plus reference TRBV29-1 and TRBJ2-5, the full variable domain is SAVISQKPSRDICQRGTSLTIQCQVDSQVTMMFWYRQQPGQSLTLIATANQGSEATYESGFVIDKFPISRPNLTFSTLTVSNMSPEDSSIYLCSVEDPRLADETQYFGPGTRLLVL.

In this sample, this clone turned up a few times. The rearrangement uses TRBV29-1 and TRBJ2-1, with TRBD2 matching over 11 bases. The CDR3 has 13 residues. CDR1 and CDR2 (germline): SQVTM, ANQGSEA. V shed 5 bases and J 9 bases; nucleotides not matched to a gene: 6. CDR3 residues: CSVPLAGVSEQFF. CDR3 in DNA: TGCAGCGTTCCACTAGCGGGAGTTAGTGAGCAGTTCTTC.

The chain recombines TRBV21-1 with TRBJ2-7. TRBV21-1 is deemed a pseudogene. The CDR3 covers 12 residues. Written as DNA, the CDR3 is TGTGCCAGCAGGGAACACTTCTACGAGCAGTACTTC. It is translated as CASREHFYEQYF.

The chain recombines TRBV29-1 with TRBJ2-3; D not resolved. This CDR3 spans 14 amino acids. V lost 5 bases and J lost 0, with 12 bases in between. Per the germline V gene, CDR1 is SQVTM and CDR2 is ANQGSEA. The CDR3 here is CSVLQKLSTDTQYF. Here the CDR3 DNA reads TGCAGCGTTCTCCAGAAACTTAGCACAGATACGCAGTATTTT.

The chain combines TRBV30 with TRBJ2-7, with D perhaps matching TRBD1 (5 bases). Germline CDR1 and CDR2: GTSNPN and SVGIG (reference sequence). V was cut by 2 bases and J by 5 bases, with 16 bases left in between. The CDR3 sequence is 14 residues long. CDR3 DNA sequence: TGTGCCTGGAGTAGGGCGGCAGGGTTGGACGAGCAGTACTTC. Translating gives CAWSRAAGLDEQYF.

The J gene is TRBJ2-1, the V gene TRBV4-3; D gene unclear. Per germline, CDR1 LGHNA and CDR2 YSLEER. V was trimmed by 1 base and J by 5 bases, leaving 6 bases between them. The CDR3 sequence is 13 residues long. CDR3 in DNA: TGCGCCAGCAGCCAAGGAGGCAACAATGAGCAGTTCTTC. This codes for CASSQGGNNEQFF.

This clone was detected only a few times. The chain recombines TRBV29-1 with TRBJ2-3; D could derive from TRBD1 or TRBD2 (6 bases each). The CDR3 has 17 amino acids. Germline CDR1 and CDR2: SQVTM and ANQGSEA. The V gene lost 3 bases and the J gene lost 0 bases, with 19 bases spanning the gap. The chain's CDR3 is CSVDSWGLAFSTDTQYF. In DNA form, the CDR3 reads TGCAGCGTTGACTCCTGGGGGCTAGCGTTCAGCACAGATACGCAGTATTTT.

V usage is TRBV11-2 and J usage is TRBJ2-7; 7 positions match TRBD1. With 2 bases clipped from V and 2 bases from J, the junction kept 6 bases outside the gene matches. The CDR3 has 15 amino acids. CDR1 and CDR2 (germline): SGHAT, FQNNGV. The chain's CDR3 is CASSLMTGTPYEQYF. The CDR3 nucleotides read TGTGCCAGCAGCTTAATGACAGGGACACCCTACGAGCAGTACTTC.

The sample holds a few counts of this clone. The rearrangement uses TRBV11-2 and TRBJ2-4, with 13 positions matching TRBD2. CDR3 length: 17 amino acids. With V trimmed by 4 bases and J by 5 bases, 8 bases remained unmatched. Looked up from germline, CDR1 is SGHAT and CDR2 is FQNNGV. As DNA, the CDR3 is TGTGCCAGCAGCTCCCGGACTAGCGGGAGTGGGGAAAACATTCAGTACTTC. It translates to CASSSRTSGSGENIQYF.

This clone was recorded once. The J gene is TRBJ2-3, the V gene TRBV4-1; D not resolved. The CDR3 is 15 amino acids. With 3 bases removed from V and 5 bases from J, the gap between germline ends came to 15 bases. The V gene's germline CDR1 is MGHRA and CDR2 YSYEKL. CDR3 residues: CASSQTRSAGDTQYF. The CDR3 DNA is TGCGCCAGCAGCCAGACCCGGTCGGCAGGAGATACGCAGTATTTT.

The CDR3: CASQAAWTQYF. In nucleotides, the CDR3 is TGTGCCAGCCAGGCGGCGTGGACCCAGTACTTC. This chain links TRBV6-6 with TRBJ2-5; no firm D call. The CDR3 extends over 11 amino acids. Germline CDR1 and CDR2: MNHNY and SVGAGI (reference sequence). Trimming removed 8 bases from V and 7 bases from J, with 11 bases in between.

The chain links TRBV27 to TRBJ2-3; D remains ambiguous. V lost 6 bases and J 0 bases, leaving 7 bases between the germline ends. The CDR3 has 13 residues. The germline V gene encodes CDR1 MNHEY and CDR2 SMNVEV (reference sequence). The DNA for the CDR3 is TGTGCCAGCAGCCGCGCTAGCACAGATACGCAGTATTTT. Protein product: CASSRASTDTQYF.

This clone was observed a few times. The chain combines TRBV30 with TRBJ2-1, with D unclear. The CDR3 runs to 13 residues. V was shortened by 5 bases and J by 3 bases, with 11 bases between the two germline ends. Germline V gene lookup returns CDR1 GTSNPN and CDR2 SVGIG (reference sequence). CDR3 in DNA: TGTGCCTGGGGGTCCGCGATCTACAATGAGCAGTTCTTC. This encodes CAWGSAIYNEQFF.

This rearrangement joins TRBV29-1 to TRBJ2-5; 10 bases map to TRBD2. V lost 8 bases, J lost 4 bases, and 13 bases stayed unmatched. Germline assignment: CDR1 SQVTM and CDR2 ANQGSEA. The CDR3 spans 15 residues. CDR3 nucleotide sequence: TGCAGCTCAAGTGGGGCTAGCGGGAGTATAGAGACCCAGTACTTC. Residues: CSSSGASGSIETQYF.

The CDR3 nucleotides are TGCAGCGGGAGCCAGGGGGACTCATACTACGAGCAGTACTTC. This gives the protein CSGSQGDSYYEQYF. The chain uses TRBV29-1 and TRBJ2-7; the D gene is possibly TRBD1 (7 bases). This CDR3 contains 14 residues. The germline V gene has CDR1 SQVTM and CDR2 ANQGSEA. Trimming took 7 bases from V and 3 from J, leaving 19 bases between them.

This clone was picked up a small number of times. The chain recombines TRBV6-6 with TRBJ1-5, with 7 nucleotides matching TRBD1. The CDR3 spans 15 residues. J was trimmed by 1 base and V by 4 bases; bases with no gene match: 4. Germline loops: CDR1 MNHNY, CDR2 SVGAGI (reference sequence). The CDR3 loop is CASSLTGTSNQPQHF. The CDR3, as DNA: TGTGCCAGCAGTTTGACAGGGACAAGCAATCAGCCCCAGCATTTT.

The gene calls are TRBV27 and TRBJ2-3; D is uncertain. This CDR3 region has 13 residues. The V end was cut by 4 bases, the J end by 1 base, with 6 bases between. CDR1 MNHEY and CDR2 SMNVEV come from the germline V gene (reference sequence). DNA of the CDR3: TGTGCCAGCAGTTGGGTTGGCACAGATACGCAGTATTTT. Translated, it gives CASSWVGTDTQYF.

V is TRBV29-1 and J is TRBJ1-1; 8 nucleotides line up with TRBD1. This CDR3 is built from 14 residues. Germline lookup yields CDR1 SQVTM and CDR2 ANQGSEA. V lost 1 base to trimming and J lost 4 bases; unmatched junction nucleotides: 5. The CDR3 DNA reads TGCAGCGTTGAAGTAGAAACAGGGGGCACTGAAGCTTTCTTT. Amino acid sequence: CSVEVETGGTEAFF.

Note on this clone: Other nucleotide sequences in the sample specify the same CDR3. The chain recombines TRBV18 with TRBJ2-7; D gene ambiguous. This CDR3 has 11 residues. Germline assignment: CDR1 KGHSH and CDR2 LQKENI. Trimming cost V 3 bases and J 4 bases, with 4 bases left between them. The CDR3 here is CASSPGYEQYF. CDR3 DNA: TGTGCCAGCTCACCGGGATACGAGCAGTACTTC.

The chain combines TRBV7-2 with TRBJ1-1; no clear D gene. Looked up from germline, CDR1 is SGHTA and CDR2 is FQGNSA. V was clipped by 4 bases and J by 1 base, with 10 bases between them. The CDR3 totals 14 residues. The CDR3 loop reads CASSSPDGNTEAFF. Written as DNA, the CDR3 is TGTGCCAGCAGCTCCCCGGACGGGAACACTGAAGCTTTCTTT.

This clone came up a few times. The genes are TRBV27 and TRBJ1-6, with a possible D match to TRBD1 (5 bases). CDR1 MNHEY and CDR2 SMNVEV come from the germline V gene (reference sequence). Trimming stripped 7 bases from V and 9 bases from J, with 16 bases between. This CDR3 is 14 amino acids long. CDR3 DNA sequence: TGTGCCAGCACCCAAGGCGGGGGGGTTTCACCCCTCCACTTT. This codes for CASTQGGGVSPLHF.